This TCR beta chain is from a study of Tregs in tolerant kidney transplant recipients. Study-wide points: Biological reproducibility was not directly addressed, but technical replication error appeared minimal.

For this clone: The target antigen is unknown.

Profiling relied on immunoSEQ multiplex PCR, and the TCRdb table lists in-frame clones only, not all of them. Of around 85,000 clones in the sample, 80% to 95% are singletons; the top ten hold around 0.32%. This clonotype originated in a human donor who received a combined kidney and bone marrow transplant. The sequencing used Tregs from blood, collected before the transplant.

For the CDR3, the DNA is TGTGCCAGCAGTCCCTCTGCCGGGACAGGGAAGAGGGAGCAGTACTTC. Translation: CASSPSAGTGKREQYF. The J gene is TRBJ2-7, the V gene TRBV28; 9 nucleotides match TRBD1. CDR3 size: 16 residues. Germline V lookup: CDR1 MDHEN, CDR2 SYDVKM. The V and J ends lost 5 bases and 7 bases, in that order; junction bases with no gene match: 15. Drawing the rest from reference TRBV28 and TRBJ2-7, the complete variable domain is DVKVTQSSRYLVKRTGEKVFLECVQDMDHENMFWYRQDPGLGLRLIYFSYDVKMKEKGDIPEGYSVSREKKERFSLILESASTNQTSMYLCASSPSAGTGKREQYFGPGTRLTVT.